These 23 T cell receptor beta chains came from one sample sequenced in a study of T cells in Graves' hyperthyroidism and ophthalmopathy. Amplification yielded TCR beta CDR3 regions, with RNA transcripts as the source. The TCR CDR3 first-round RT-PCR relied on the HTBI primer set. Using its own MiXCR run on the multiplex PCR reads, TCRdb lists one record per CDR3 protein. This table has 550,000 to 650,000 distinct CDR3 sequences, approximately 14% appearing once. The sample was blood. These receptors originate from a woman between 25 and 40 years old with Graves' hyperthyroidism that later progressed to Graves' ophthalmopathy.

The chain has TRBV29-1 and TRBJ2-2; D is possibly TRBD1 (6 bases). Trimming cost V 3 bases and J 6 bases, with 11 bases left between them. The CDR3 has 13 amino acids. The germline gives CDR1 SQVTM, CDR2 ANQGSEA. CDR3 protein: CSVEDRTAGELFF. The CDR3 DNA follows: TGCAGCGTTGAGGACAGAACTGCCGGGGAGCTGTTTTTT.

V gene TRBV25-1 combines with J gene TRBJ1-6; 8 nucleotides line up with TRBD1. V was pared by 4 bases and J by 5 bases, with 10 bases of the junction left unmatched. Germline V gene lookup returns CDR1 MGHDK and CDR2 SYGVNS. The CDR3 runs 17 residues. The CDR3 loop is CASSGGAGGADNSPLHF. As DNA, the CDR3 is TGTGCCAGCAGTGGGGGGGCAGGGGGCGCGGATAATTCACCCCTCCACTTT.

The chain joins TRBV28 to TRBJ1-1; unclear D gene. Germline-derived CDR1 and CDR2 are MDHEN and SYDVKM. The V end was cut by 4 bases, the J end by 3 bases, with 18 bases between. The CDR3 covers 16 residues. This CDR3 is CASSYLYLVEYTEAFF. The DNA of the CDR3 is TGTGCCAGCAGTTACCTATACCTGGTGGAATACACTGAAGCTTTCTTT. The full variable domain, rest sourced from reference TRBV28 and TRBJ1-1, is DVKVTQSSRYLVKRTGEKVFLECVQDMDHENMFWYRQDPGLGLRLIYFSYDVKMKEKGDIPEGYSVSREKKERFSLILESASTNQTSMYLCASSYLYLVEYTEAFFGQGTRLTVV.

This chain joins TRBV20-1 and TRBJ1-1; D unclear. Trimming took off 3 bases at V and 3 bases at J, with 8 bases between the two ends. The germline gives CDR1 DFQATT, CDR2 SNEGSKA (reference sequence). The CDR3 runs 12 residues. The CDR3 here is CSARRRDTEAFF. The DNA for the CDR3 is TGCAGTGCTAGGCGGCGAGACACTGAAGCTTTCTTT.

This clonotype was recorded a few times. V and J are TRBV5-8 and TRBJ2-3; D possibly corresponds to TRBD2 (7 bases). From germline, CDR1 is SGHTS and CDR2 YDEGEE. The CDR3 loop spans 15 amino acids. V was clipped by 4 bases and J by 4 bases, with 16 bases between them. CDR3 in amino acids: CASSPRIGGADTQYF. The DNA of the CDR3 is TGTGCCAGCAGCCCCAGGATAGGGGGGGCAGATACGCAGTATTTT.

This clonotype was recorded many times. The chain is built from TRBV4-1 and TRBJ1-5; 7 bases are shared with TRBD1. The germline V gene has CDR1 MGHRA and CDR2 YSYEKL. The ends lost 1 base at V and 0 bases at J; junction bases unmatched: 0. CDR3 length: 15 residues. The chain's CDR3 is CASSQGDSSNQPQHF. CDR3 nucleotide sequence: TGCGCCAGCAGCCAAGGGGACAGTAGCAATCAGCCCCAGCATTTT.

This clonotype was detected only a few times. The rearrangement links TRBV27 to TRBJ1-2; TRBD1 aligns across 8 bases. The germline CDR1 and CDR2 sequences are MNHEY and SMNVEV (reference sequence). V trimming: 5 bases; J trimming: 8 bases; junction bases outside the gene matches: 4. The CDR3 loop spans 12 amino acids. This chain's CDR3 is CASSTGGRGYTF. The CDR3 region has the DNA TGTGCCAGCAGTACAGGGGGTCGCGGCTACACCTTC.

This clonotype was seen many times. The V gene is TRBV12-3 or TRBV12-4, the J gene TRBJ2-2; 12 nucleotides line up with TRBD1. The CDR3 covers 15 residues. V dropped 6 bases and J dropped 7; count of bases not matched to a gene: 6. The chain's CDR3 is CASRLGTGGGGELFF. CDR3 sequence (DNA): TGTGCCAGCAGGCTAGGGACAGGGGGCGGCGGGGAGCTGTTTTTT.

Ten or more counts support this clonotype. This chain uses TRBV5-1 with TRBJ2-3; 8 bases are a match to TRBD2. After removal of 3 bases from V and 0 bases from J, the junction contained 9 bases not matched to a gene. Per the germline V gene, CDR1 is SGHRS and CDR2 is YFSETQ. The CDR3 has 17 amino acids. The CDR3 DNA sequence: TGCGCCAGCAGCTCCCTCCGGGGGGGCAGAAGCACAGATACGCAGTATTTT. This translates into CASSSLRGGRSTDTQYF.

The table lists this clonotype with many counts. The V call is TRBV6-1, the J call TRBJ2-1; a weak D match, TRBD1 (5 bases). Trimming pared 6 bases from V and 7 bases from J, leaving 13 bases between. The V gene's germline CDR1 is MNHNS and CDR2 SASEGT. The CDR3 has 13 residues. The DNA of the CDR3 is TGTGCCAGCAGCCCACAGGACCCTAATGAGCAGTTCTTC. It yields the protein CASSPQDPNEQFF.

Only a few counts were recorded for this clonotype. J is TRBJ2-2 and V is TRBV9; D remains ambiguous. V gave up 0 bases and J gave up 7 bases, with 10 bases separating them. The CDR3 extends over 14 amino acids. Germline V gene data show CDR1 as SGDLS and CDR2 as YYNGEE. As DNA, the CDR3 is TGTGCCAGCAGCGTAGATGGTAGTGTCGGGGAGCTGTTTTTT. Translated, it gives CASSVDGSVGELFF.

In nucleotides, the CDR3 is TGCGCCAGCAGCTTGGAGGTGGCCAACACTGAAGCTTTCTTT. This encodes CASSLEVANTEAFF. This rearrangement joins TRBV5-1 to TRBJ1-1, with no clear D. With 0 bases removed from V and 2 bases from J, the gap between germline ends came to 8 bases. This CDR3 has 14 residues. CDR1 SGHRS and CDR2 YFSETQ come from the germline V gene.

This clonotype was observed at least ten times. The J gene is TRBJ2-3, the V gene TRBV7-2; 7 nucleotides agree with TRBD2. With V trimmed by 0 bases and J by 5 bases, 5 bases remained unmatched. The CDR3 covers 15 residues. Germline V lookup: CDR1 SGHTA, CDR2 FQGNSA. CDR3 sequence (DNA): TGTGCCAGCAGCTTAGCGTCAGTAGCGGGAGATACGCAGTATTTT. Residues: CASSLASVAGDTQYF.

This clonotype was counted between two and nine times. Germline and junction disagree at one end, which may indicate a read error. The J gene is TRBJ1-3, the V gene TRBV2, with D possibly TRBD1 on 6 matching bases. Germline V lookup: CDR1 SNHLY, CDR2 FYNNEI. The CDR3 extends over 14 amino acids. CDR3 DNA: TGTGCCAGCATACAGCGAGGGGGAGGAAACACCATATGTTTT. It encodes CASIQRGGGNTICF.

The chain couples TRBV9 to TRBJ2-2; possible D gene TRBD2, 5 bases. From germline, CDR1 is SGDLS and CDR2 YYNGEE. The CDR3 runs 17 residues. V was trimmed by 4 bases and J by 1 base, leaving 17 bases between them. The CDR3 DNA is TGTGCCAGCAGCCCAGAGCATGGAGGAATGAACACCGGGGAGCTGTTTTTT. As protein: CASSPEHGGMNTGELFF.

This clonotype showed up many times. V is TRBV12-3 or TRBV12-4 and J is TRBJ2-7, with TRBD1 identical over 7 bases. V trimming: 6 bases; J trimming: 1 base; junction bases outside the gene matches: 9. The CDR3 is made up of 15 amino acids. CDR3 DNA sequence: TGTGCCAGCAGGATGGGAACAGGGGATTCCTACGAGCAGTACTTC. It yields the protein CASRMGTGDSYEQYF.

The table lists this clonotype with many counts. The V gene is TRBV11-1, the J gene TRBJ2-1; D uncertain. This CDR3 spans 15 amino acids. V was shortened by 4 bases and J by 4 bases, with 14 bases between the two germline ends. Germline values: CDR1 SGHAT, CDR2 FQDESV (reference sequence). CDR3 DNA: TGTGCCAGCAGCTCCTCCGCCCCCGGATACAATGAGCAGTTCTTC. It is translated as CASSSSAPGYNEQFF. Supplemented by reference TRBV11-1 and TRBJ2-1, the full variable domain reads EAEVAQSPRYKITEKSQAVAFWCDPISGHATLYWYRQILGQGPELLVQFQDESVVDDSQLPKDRFSAERLKGVDSTLKIQPAELGDSAMYLCASSSSAPGYNEQFFGPGTRLTVL.

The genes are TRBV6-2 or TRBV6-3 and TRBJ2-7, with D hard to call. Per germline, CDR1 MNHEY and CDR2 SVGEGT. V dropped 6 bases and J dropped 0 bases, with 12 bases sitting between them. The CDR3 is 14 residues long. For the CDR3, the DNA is TGTGCCAGCAGCTATATGCAGTCCTCCTACGAGCAGTACTTC. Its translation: CASSYMQSSYEQYF.

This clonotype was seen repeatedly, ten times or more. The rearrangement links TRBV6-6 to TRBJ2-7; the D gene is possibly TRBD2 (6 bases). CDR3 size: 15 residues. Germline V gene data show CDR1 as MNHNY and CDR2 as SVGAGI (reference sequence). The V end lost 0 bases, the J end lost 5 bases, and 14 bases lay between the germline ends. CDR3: CASSYSKLGGHEQYF. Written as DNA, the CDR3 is TGTGCCAGCAGTTACTCGAAGCTGGGGGGACACGAGCAGTACTTC.

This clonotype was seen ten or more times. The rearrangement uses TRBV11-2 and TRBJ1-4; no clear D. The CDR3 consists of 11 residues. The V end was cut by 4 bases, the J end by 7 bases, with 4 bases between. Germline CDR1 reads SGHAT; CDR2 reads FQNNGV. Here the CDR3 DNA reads TGTGCCAGCAGCTCCTCTGAAAAACTGTTTTTT. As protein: CASSSSEKLFF.

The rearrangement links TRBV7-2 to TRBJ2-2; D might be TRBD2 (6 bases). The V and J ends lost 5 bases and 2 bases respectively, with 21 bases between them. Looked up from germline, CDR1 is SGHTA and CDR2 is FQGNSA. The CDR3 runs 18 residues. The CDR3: CASSPEFLARVNTGELFF. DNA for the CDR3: TGTGCCAGCAGCCCCGAATTTCTAGCGAGAGTAAACACCGGGGAGCTGTTTTTT.

The CDR3 sequence is CASSPPSLGDAEKLFF. The CDR3 coding sequence is TGTGCCAGCTCACCACCGTCTCTGGGGGACGCTGAAAAACTGTTTTTT. J is TRBJ1-4 and V is TRBV18; D possibly corresponds to TRBD1 (5 bases). CDR3 size: 16 residues. The germline V gene encodes CDR1 KGHSH and CDR2 LQKENI. V was pared by 0 bases and J by 7 bases, with 15 bases between.

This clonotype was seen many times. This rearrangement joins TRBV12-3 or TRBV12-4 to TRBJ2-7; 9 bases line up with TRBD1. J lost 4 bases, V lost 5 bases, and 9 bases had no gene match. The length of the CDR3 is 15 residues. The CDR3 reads CASSLTDRGNYEQYF. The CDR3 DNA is TGTGCCAGCAGTCTCACCGACAGGGGGAATTACGAGCAGTACTTC.